The entry below describes one TCR beta chain. The data derive from a study of blood T cells in healthy people across ages. The V gene's germline CDR1 is SQVTM and CDR2 ANQGSEA. The CDR3 loop spans 14 amino acids. Trimming pared 4 bases from V and 7 bases from J, leaving 20 bases between. The people who gave samples were healthy Caucasians from Russia, aged roughly 6 to 95. PCR was performed a second time for about 7 to 12 cycles using a sample-barcoded 5' primer and a J-beta primer mix. The template-switch adaptor, which had 12 random nucleotides, put a tag on each cDNA molecule. At least 2.5 million CDR3-containing paired-end reads were obtained per sample. TCRdb passed the 5' RACE reads through MiXCR, listing each CDR3 protein once. The table lists over 500,000 distinct CDR3 sequences, about 26% of them singletons, with approximately 3.6% in the top ten. These data were likewise used in another study, on T cells of mothers and their children. That report notes: The search for persistent microchimeric T cell clones detected none.

V usage is TRBV29-1 and J usage is TRBJ2-7, with D tentatively TRBD2 (7 bases). Sequenced sample: blood. The receptor was isolated from a boy between 2 and 10 years old in good health. CDR3 in DNA: TGCAGCGTTGTAGGGGGAGCGGGAATAGGTGAGCAGTACTTC. Its protein product is CSVVGGAGIGEQYF.